The 22 T cell receptor beta chains below were found in one sample sequenced in a study of T cells after yellow fever vaccination (dated by TCRdb to between 2019 and 2020). Receptor libraries were prepared by 5' RACE. The listed sequencing device is Illumina NovaSeq 6000. TCRdb's own reprocessing of the public reads used fastp at Q25 and MiXCR and kept productive beta chains. For every CDR3 protein sequence, its rows merge into one entry that carries the most common genes and DNA. The sample has about 320,000 distinct CDR3 sequences on record, roughly 4.3% of them singletons. The ten largest clones capture approximately 19% of the sample. Reading the label with the study, this specimen's treatment or condition is: live attenuated yellow fever vaccine strain. Sequenced here: PBMCs, sampled 15 days after the yellow fever booster vaccination. The source is a young man who received the YFV17D yellow fever vaccine.

This clonotype was found a few times. This chain joins TRBV7-9 and TRBJ1-1; D perhaps matches TRBD1 (6 bases). Trimming removed 4 bases from V and 1 base from J, with 16 bases in between. Germline V gene data show CDR1 as SEHNR and CDR2 as FQNEAQ (reference sequence). This CDR3 is built from 16 residues. In nucleotides, the CDR3 is TGTGCCAGCAGCTCCCCCCTGGGGACAACGAACACTGAAGCTTTCTTT. Its translation is CASSSPLGTTNTEAFF.

This clonotype was observed at least ten times. The chain combines TRBV10-3 with TRBJ1-4; 9 bases fit TRBD1. Germline V gene data show CDR1 as ENHRY and CDR2 as SYGVKD. This CDR3 comprises 12 residues. The J segment lost 6 bases and the V segment lost 9 bases, leaving 2 bases of the junction unmatched. The CDR3 region has the DNA TGTGCCATAAGGACAGGGGATGAAAAACTGTTTTTT. Translating it yields CAIRTGDEKLFF.

The chain employs TRBV12-3 or TRBV12-4 and TRBJ1-6, with a weak D call TRBD1 (6 bases). The CDR3 extends over 15 amino acids. Trimming left V 7 bases short and J 8 bases short, with 18 bases between. The chain's CDR3 is CASKPGGQLDSPLHF. CDR3 DNA sequence: TGTGCCAGCAAGCCCGGGGGGCAGCTAGATTCACCCCTCCACTTT.

This clonotype was recorded a few times. J is TRBJ2-5 and V is TRBV20-1, with D possibly TRBD2 on 6 matching bases. Germline V lookup: CDR1 DFQATT, CDR2 SNEGSKA (reference sequence). With 1 base removed from V and 2 bases from J, the gap between germline ends came to 14 bases. The CDR3 contains 15 residues. CDR3 in DNA: TGCAGTGCTAGAGGTTGGCGGGACCTACAAGAGACCCAGTACTTC. Amino acid sequence: CSARGWRDLQETQYF.

Ten or more counts support this clonotype. The chain carries TRBV7-3 and TRBJ2-3, with 8 bases aligning to TRBD2. CDR1 and CDR2 (germline): SGHTA, FQGTGA. V lost 5 bases and J lost 5; bases outside the gene matches: 12. CDR3 length equals 16 residues. Written as DNA, the CDR3 is TGTGCCAGCAGCCCTCGGGGGGGGGCTGGAGGAGATACGCAGTATTTT. This encodes CASSPRGGAGGDTQYF.

This clonotype has ten or more counts. The CDR3 DNA reads as TGTGCCAGCAGCCCCCCGGGACAAGAAGCTTTCTTT. Protein: CASSPPGQEAFF. The rearrangement links TRBV7-9 to TRBJ1-1; possible D gene TRBD1, 6 bases. The CDR3 contains 12 residues. V lost 5 bases and J 8 bases, leaving 12 bases between the germline ends. Germline CDR1 SEHNR, CDR2 FQNEAQ (reference sequence).

This clonotype was counted between two and nine times. The chain couples TRBV7-9 to TRBJ2-7; the D gene is possibly TRBD2 (6 bases). The V gene lost 1 base and the J gene lost 6 bases, with 19 bases spanning the gap. Germline loops: CDR1 SEHNR, CDR2 FQNEAQ (reference sequence). CDR3 length: 16 residues. CDR3 nucleotide sequence: TGTGCCAGCAGCTTAGGGCCTGGTGGGGCGGGGAGCGAGCAGTACGTC. Protein: CASSLGPGGAGSEQYV.

The sample holds many counts of this clonotype. The genes are TRBV7-6 and TRBJ1-2; TRBD1 matches at 9 bases. This CDR3 region has 14 residues. The germline V gene encodes CDR1 SGHVS and CDR2 FNYEAQ. Trimming took 2 bases from V and 8 from J; bases not matched to a gene: 6. CDR3 region: CASSLHRGLGGYTF. CDR3 DNA sequence: TGTGCCAGCAGCTTACACAGGGGGCTTGGAGGCTACACCTTC.

This clonotype was observed at least ten times. Here the CDR3 reads CASSKAGTGAYNEQFF. The CDR3 DNA follows: TGTGCCAGCAGCAAAGCCGGGACAGGGGCTTACAATGAGCAGTTCTTC. This rearrangement joins TRBV21-1 to TRBJ2-1; the listed D gene, TRBD1, was not tested against the DNA. TRBV21-1 is a documented pseudogene. This CDR3 is 16 amino acids long.

A few counts support this clonotype. This sequence joins TRBV5-1 and TRBJ1-4; TRBD1 matches 7 bases. Germline V gene sequence: CDR1 SGHRS, CDR2 YFSETQ. This CDR3 is built from 15 residues. Trimming took 4 bases from V and 2 from J; bases not matched to a gene: 5. DNA for the CDR3: TGCGCCAGCAGCCCGACAGGGTTCACTAATGAAAAACTGTTTTTT. It codes for CASSPTGFTNEKLFF.

There are many counts of this clonotype. The rearrangement joins TRBV12-3 or TRBV12-4 to TRBJ2-7; D may correspond to TRBD1 or TRBD2 (5 bases each). V was trimmed by 5 bases and J by 6 bases, leaving 14 bases between them. The CDR3 length is 13 residues. The CDR3 is CASSISPGSEQYV. The CDR3, as DNA: TGTGCCAGCAGTATCTCACCAGGGAGCGAGCAGTACGTC.

At least ten counts were recorded for this clonotype. This chain links TRBV10-3 with TRBJ2-1; maybe TRBD1 (5 bases). Germline CDR1 ENHRY, CDR2 SYGVKD. V gave up 7 bases and J gave up 0 bases, with 16 bases separating them. This CDR3 contains 16 residues. CDR3: CAITMTALSSYNEQFF. The CDR3 coding sequence is TGTGCCATCACCATGACAGCTCTTTCCTCCTACAATGAGCAGTTCTTC.

This clonotype appeared a few times. The chain combines TRBV20-1 with TRBJ1-2, with a weak D call TRBD1 (5 bases). Looked up from germline, CDR1 is DFQATT and CDR2 is SNEGSKA (reference sequence). The CDR3 length is 10 residues. The germline V and J ends were trimmed by 5 bases and 6 bases, with 7 bases remaining between them. The CDR3 sequence: CSAPGNGYTF. In DNA, the CDR3 is TGCAGTGCTCCAGGGAATGGCTACACCTTC.

In this sample, this clonotype turned up many times. The chain joins TRBV7-2 to TRBJ1-1, with D hard to call. Trimming removed 8 bases from V and 0 bases from J, with 13 bases in between. The CDR3 runs 14 residues. The germline CDR1 and CDR2 sequences are SGHTA and FQGNSA. The DNA for the CDR3 is TGTGCCAGCGCCCGTTGGCACTTGAACACTGAAGCTTTCTTT. It specifies CASARWHLNTEAFF.

This clonotype was detected a few times. The chain couples TRBV2 to TRBJ1-6; no definite D call. CDR1 and CDR2 from the germline V gene are SNHLY and FYNNEI. V was pared by 10 bases and J by 6 bases, with 13 bases between. The CDR3 length is 13 residues. CDR3 sequence: CAMRRVSNSPLHF. The CDR3 coding sequence is TGTGCCATGCGTAGGGTGTCTAATTCACCCCTCCACTTT.

This clonotype was counted at least ten times. The rearrangement joins TRBV7-2 to TRBJ2-7; D unresolved. Germline CDR1 is SGHTA and CDR2 is FQGNSA. This CDR3 region has 14 residues. With 1 base removed from V and 0 bases from J, the gap between germline ends came to 7 bases. The CDR3 spells CASSLVVSSYEQYF. In DNA, the CDR3 is TGTGCCAGCAGCTTAGTTGTCAGCTCCTACGAGCAGTACTTC.

This clonotype was observed a handful of times. The V and J genes are TRBV6-2 or TRBV6-3 and TRBJ2-1, with 8 bases identical to TRBD2. Trimming removed 0 bases from V and 3 bases from J; junction bases left unmatched: 7. Germline CDR1 MNHEY, CDR2 SVGEGT. The CDR3 spans 17 residues. The CDR3 DNA is TGTGCCAGCAGTTACTCGATCCGGGGGGGGGACTACAATGAGCAGTTCTTC. Residues: CASSYSIRGGDYNEQFF.

This clonotype was detected only a few times. The gene calls are TRBV5-1 and TRBJ1-4, with D hard to call. This CDR3 spans 16 amino acids. The ends were cut back, 10 bases at V and 3 bases at J, with 22 bases in the middle. Germline V gene data show CDR1 as SGHRS and CDR2 as YFSETQ. The CDR3 DNA reads as TGCGCCCCAGGCCAGCGAGAGGGCGAATCTAATGAAAAACTGTTTTTT. Translated: CAPGQREGESNEKLFF.

This clonotype was seen a few times. V and J are TRBV20-1 and TRBJ2-3, with TRBD2 identical over 7 bases. V lost 5 bases, J lost 4 bases, and 18 bases stayed unmatched. Germline V gene sequence: CDR1 DFQATT, CDR2 SNEGSKA (reference sequence). The CDR3 contains 17 residues. CDR3 sequence reads: CSAHRGRGSVRADTQYF. In DNA form, the CDR3 reads TGCAGTGCTCACCGGGGGAGGGGTAGTGTTCGCGCAGATACGCAGTATTTT.

This clonotype was seen a handful of times. The chain employs TRBV12-3 or TRBV12-4 and TRBJ1-4; D not certain. V lost 4 bases and J lost 5, with 11 bases in between. The CDR3 loop spans 14 amino acids. The CDR3 DNA sequence: TGTGCCAGCAGTTCGTTTAGCGAGAATGAAAAACTGTTTTTT. Its protein product is CASSSFSENEKLFF.

The rearrangement joins TRBV27 to TRBJ1-2; D unclear. Germline V gene lookup returns CDR1 MNHEY and CDR2 SMNVEV (reference sequence). The CDR3 sequence is 15 residues long. Trimming removed 5 bases from V and 4 bases from J, with 17 bases in between. CDR3 nucleotide sequence: TGTGCCAGCAGTCCGAGACGCCCGCCCTTCTATGGCTACACCTTC. It codes for CASSPRRPPFYGYTF.

The chain joins TRBV12-3 or TRBV12-4 to TRBJ2-2; D may correspond to TRBD1 or TRBD2 (5 bases each). The CDR3 runs 12 residues. Trimming stripped 8 bases from V and 6 bases from J, with 10 bases between. The CDR3 region has the DNA TGTGCCAGCGAGGGGTTGGCCGGGGAGCTGTTTTTT. It specifies CASEGLAGELFF.